This T cell receptor (beta chain) was identified during a study of blood T cell repertoires in COVID-19. Sequenced by immunoSEQ multiplex PCR; TCRdb stores in-frame clones only, minus some. The sample carries about 310,000 clones, around 89% recorded once. The sequenced sample consisted of PBMCs or T cells enriched from blood (not recorded which). This receptor was taken from a woman between 35 and 50 years old who had recovered from COVID-19.

CDR3 bases: TGCGCCAAAGGGGACAGTGAGAACACTGAAGCTTTCTTT. Translated: CAKGDSENTEAFF. The V call is TRBV10-1, the J call TRBJ1-1; TRBD1 agrees at 7 bases. The ends lost 10 bases at V and 1 base at J; junction bases unmatched: 6. The CDR3 contains 13 residues. The V gene's germline CDR1 is WNHNN and CDR2 SYGVQD (reference sequence).